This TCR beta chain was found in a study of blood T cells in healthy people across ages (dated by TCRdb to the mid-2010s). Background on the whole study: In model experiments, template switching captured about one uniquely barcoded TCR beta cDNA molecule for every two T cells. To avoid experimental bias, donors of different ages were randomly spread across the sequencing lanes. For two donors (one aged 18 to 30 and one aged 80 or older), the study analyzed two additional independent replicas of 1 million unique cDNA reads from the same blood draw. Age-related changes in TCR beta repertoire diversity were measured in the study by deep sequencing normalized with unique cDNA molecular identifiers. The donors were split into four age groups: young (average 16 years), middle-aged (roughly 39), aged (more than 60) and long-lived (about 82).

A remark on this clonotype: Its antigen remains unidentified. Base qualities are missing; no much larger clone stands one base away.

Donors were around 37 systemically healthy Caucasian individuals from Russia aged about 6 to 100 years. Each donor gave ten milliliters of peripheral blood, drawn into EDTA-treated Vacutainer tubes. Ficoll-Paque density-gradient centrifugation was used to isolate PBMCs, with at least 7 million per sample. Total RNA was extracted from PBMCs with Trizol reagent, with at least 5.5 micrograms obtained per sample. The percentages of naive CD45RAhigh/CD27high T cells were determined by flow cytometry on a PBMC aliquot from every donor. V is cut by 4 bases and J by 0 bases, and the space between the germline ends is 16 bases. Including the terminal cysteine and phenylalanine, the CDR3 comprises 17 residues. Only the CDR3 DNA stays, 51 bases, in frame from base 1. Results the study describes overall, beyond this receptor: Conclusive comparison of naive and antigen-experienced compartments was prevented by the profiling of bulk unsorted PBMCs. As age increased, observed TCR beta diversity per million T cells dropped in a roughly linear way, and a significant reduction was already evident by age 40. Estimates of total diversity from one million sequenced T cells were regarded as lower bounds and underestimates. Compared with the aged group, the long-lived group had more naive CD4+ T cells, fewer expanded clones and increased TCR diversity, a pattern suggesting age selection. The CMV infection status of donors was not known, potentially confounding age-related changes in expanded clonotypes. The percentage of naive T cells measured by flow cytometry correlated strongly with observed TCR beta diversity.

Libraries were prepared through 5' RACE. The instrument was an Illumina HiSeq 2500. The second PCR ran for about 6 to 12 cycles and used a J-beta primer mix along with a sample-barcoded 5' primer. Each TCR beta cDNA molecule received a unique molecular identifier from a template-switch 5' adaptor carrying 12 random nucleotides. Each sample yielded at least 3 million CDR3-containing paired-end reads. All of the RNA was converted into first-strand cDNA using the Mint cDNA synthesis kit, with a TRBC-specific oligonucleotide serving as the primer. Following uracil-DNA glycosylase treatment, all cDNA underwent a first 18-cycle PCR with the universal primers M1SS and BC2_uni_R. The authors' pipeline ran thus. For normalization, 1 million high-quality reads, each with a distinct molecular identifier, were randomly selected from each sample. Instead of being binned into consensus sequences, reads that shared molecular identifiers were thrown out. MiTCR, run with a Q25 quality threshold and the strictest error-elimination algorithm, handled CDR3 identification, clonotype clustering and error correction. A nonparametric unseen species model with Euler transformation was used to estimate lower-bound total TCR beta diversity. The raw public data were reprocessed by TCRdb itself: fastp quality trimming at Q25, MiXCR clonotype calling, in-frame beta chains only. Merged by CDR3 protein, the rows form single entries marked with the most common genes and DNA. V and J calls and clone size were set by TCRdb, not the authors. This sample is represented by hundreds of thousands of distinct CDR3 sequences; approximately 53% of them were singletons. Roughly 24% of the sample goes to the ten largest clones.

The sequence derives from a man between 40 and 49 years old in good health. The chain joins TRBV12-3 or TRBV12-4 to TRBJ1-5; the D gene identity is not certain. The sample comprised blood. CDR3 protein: CASSSSDMVFSNQPQHF. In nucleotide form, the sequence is TGTGCCAGCAGTTCGTCTGACATGGTTTTTAGCAATCAGCCCCAGCATTTT.